The T cell receptor (beta chain) described here comes from a study of blood T cell repertoires in COVID-19. J was trimmed by 2 bases and V by 11 bases; bases with no gene match: 3. This CDR3 region has 12 residues. The germline gives CDR1 KGHSH, CDR2 LQKENI. Profiling relied on immunoSEQ multiplex PCR, and the TCRdb table lists in-frame clones only, not all of them. The profile shows around 170,000 clones, 86% of them singletons. Enrollees, roughly 18 to 89 years old, lived in 25 or so US areas. Input material: PBMCs or T cells enriched from blood (not recorded which). This chain connects TRBV18 to TRBJ2-3; TRBD1 aligns across 8 bases. The receptor's source is a woman aged 25 to 45 who had recovered from COVID-19. CDR3 nucleotide sequence: TGTGCCGGGACAGGTCCCACAGATACGCAGTATTTT. Amino acid sequence: CAGTGPTDTQYF.